The 28 T cell receptor beta chains below were found in one sample sequenced in a study of blood T cell repertoires in COVID-19. Libraries were prepared by immunoSEQ multiplex PCR; TCRdb keeps only in-frame clonotypes and omits some of them. Seen here are roughly 250,000 clones, roughly 86% observed once, and the top ten hold under 2.5%. The sequenced material came from peripheral blood. These receptors were collected from a woman between 45 and 65 years old with acute or convalescent COVID-19.

This chain uses TRBV11-2 with TRBJ2-7, with D hard to call. The V gene's germline CDR1 is SGHAT and CDR2 FQNNGV. The CDR3 runs 11 residues. The germline V and J ends were trimmed by 5 bases and 4 bases, with 6 bases remaining between them. The CDR3 nucleotides read TGTGCCAGCAGCCCATCATACGAGCAGTACTTC. This gives the protein CASSPSYEQYF.

This sequence joins TRBV7-2 and TRBJ2-7; TRBD1 matches at 12 bases. Per the germline V gene, CDR1 is SGHTA and CDR2 is FQGNSA. The CDR3 has 15 residues. J lost 7 bases, V lost 5 bases, and 9 bases had no gene match. The CDR3 bases are TGTGCCAGCAGCGCCTCGGGACAGGGGGCGCGGGAGCAGTACTTC. Translation: CASSASGQGAREQYF.

V gene TRBV7-2 combines with J gene TRBJ1-5, with D maybe TRBD1 (5 bases). Deletions cut 2 bases from V and 5 bases from J, with 10 bases between. In germline, CDR1 is SGHTA, CDR2 FQGNSA. CDR3 length: 14 amino acids. The CDR3 is CASSLTRGDQPQHF. For the CDR3, the DNA is TGTGCCAGCAGCTTAACTCGGGGGGATCAGCCCCAGCATTTT.

This sequence joins TRBV5-1 and TRBJ2-2; D is possibly TRBD2 (5 bases). V was pared by 5 bases and J by 0 bases, with 8 bases between. Germline V lookup: CDR1 SGHRS, CDR2 YFSETQ. The CDR3 sequence is 14 residues long. CDR3 in DNA: TGCGCCAGCAGGGGAGAGACGAACACCGGGGAGCTGTTTTTT. Translating it yields CASRGETNTGELFF.

This clone was recorded only once. The chain is built from TRBV27 and TRBJ1-6; no clear D. Trimming pared 6 bases from V and 3 bases from J, leaving 3 bases between. From germline, CDR1 is MNHEY and CDR2 SMNVEV (reference sequence). The length of the CDR3 is 12 residues. The CDR3 bases are TGTGCCAGCAGCCTCTATAATTCACCCCTCCACTTT. Translated, it gives CASSLYNSPLHF.

The chain carries TRBV7-9 and TRBJ2-3; a possible D gene is TRBD1 (5 bases). Trimming took 5 bases from V and 1 from J, leaving 22 bases between them. CDR1 SEHNR and CDR2 FQNEAQ come from the germline V gene (reference sequence). This CDR3 spans 18 amino acids. The DNA of the CDR3 is TGTGCCAGCAGCACAATCCCTTCACGGACATCCCGCACAGATACGCAGTATTTT. It is translated as CASSTIPSRTSRTDTQYF.

The chain recombines TRBV3-1 (or the pseudogene TRBV3-2) with TRBJ2-2; TRBD2 agrees at 9 bases. This CDR3 contains 16 residues. CDR1 LGHDT and CDR2 YNNKEL come from the germline V gene (reference sequence). With V trimmed by 2 bases and J by 0 bases, 1 base remained unmatched. The CDR3 reads CASSQLAGSNTGELFF. The CDR3 DNA is TGTGCCAGCAGCCAACTAGCGGGATCGAACACCGGGGAGCTGTTTTTT.

This clone has only one observation. This sequence joins TRBV4-1 and TRBJ2-2; no clear D. Trimming shortened V by 1 base and J by 6 bases, and 6 bases separated the two germline ends. Per the germline V gene, CDR1 is MGHRA and CDR2 is YSYEKL. The CDR3 contains 13 residues. The CDR3: CASSQVEPGELFF. The DNA for the CDR3 is TGCGCCAGCAGCCAAGTTGAGCCCGGGGAGCTGTTTTTT.

The chain employs TRBV12-3 or TRBV12-4 and TRBJ2-7; weak D call: TRBD2 (6 bases). This CDR3 contains 12 residues. Trimming pared 8 bases from V and 7 bases from J, leaving 15 bases between. DNA for the CDR3: TGTGCCAGCTCGGACGGCGCGGGAGAGCAGTACTTC. This gives the protein CASSDGAGEQYF.

This chain uses TRBV12-5 with TRBJ1-5; 8 bases are a match to TRBD1. Per the germline V gene, CDR1 is LGHNT and CDR2 is FRNRAP. The CDR3 totals 18 residues. V dropped 0 bases and J dropped 4; count of bases not matched to a gene: 11. The CDR3, as DNA: TGTGCTAGTGGTTTGGTACAAGGGGGCAGGGGGCAAAATCAGCCCCAGCATTTT. Protein sequence: CASGLVQGGRGQNQPQHF.

The chain joins TRBV5-1 to TRBJ2-7, with 11 bases identical to TRBD2. This CDR3 contains 15 residues. V lost 2 bases, J lost 3 bases, and 4 bases stayed unmatched. Germline V gene lookup returns CDR1 SGHRS and CDR2 YFSETQ. CDR3 protein: CASSFTSGSLYEQYF. CDR3 sequence (DNA): TGCGCCAGCAGCTTCACTAGCGGGAGTCTCTACGAGCAGTACTTC.

The chain is built from TRBV28 and TRBJ2-1; TRBD1 matches 9 bases. Germline V gives CDR1 MDHEN, CDR2 SYDVKM. With V trimmed by 7 bases and J by 5 bases, 15 bases remained unmatched. This CDR3 is 17 amino acids long. CDR3 DNA sequence: TGTGCCAGCATCCAATCACAGGGGGCGAGGGGAGACAATGAGCAGTTCTTC. It encodes CASIQSQGARGDNEQFF.

Details on this clone: The junction departs from germline at one end; a sequencing error may be responsible. The rearrangement joins TRBV5-1 to TRBJ1-1; D gene uncertain. Germline V gene data show CDR1 as SGHRS and CDR2 as YFSETQ. The CDR3 totals 11 residues. As DNA, the CDR3 is TGCGCCAGCAGCTTGGCACGTTATACCTACTTT. It codes for CASSLARYTYF.

The chain employs TRBV5-4 and TRBJ1-1; possibly TRBD1 for D (6 bases). Trimming removed 0 bases at V and 6 bases at J, with 15 bases between. The germline CDR1 and CDR2 sequences are SGHNT and YYREEE (reference sequence). The CDR3 consists of 15 residues. The CDR3 sequence: CASSLGSQGLPEAFF. The CDR3 nucleotides read TGTGCCAGCAGCTTGGGATCCCAGGGGTTACCTGAAGCTTTCTTT.

The chain carries TRBV7-3 and TRBJ2-7; D is unresolved. This CDR3 spans 14 amino acids. Germline lookup yields CDR1 SGHTA and CDR2 FQGTGA. V lost 1 base, J lost 3 bases, and 10 bases lay in between. CDR3 sequence reads: CASSLNGRYYEQYF. As DNA, the CDR3 is TGTGCCAGCAGCTTAAATGGCAGGTACTACGAGCAGTACTTC.

The V call is TRBV4-2, the J call TRBJ2-1; perhaps TRBD2 as D (5 bases). V was pared by 0 bases and J by 15 bases, with 12 bases between. There are 12 residues in the CDR3. Germline-derived CDR1 and CDR2 are LGHNA and YNFKEQ. The chain's CDR3 is CASSQDPLARFF. Here the CDR3 DNA reads TGTGCCAGCAGCCAAGATCCCCTAGCCAGGTTCTTC.

This chain uses TRBV2 with TRBJ2-7; 10 bases agree with TRBD1. The junction had 8 bases not matched to a gene; V was cut back by 6 bases and J by 3 bases. The CDR3 runs to 15 residues. Germline-derived CDR1 and CDR2 are SNHLY and FYNNEI. The CDR3 region is CASRRPGTGDYEQYF. The CDR3 coding sequence is TGTGCCAGCAGGAGACCCGGGACAGGGGACTACGAGCAGTACTTC.

The CDR3 here is CASSLGGTAIAQYF. The CDR3 DNA sequence: TGCGCCAGCAGCTTGGGCGGGACCGCGATCGCGCAGTACTTC. The chain employs TRBV5-1 and TRBJ2-7; possible D gene TRBD2, 6 bases. CDR1 SGHRS and CDR2 YFSETQ come from the germline V gene. V shed 0 bases and J shed 9 bases, with 16 bases lying between them. The CDR3 contains 14 residues.

V and J are TRBV5-8 and TRBJ1-3, with no clear D. The CDR3 contains 16 residues. V dropped 7 bases and J dropped 0 bases, with 17 bases sitting between them. Germline loops: CDR1 SGHTS, CDR2 YDEGEE. CDR3 region: CASARAGLRSGNTIYF. The CDR3 DNA follows: TGTGCCAGCGCTAGAGCCGGCCTCCGCTCTGGAAACACCATATATTTT.

In DNA form, the CDR3 reads TGCGCCAGCAGCCAAGGAGTCCCGACAGGGGAGACCCAGTACTTC. Amino acid sequence: CASSQGVPTGETQYF. The rearrangement links TRBV4-1 to TRBJ2-5; 7 bases are shared with TRBD1. The CDR3 length is 15 residues. With V trimmed by 1 base and J by 5 bases, 7 bases remained unmatched. The germline V gene has CDR1 MGHRA and CDR2 YSYEKL.

The genes are TRBV7-8 and TRBJ1-1; D is unresolved. Germline CDR1 reads SGHVS; CDR2 reads FQNEAQ. There are 13 residues in the CDR3. Trimming took 3 bases from V and 4 from J, leaving 9 bases between them. The CDR3 loop is CASSFQQVTEAFF. CDR3 coding DNA: TGTGCCAGCAGCTTTCAGCAGGTCACTGAAGCTTTCTTT.

The table lists this clone with a count of one. The V gene is TRBV24-1, the J gene TRBJ2-1, with 14 bases identical to TRBD2. This CDR3 contains 19 residues. The J segment lost 5 bases and the V segment lost 2 bases, leaving 10 bases of the junction unmatched. Germline CDR1 is KGHDR and CDR2 is SFDVKD. DNA for the CDR3: TGTGCCACCAGTGATTCTGACGGGACTAGCGGGAGTTATAACAATGAGCAGTTCTTC. Its translation: CATSDSDGTSGSYNNEQFF.

The rearrangement joins TRBV4-1 to TRBJ1-4; TRBD1 matches 7 bases. Trimming cost V 3 bases and J 3 bases; bases outside gene matches: 7. The germline gives CDR1 MGHRA, CDR2 YSYEKL. This CDR3 region has 16 residues. CDR3 amino acids: CASSQNIGQANEKLFF. As DNA, the CDR3 is TGCGCCAGCAGCCAGAATATTGGACAGGCTAATGAAAAACTGTTTTTT.

This sequence joins TRBV2 and TRBJ2-3, with 8 bases that match TRBD2. J gave up 3 bases and V 4 bases, and 3 bases lay outside the gene matches. CDR1 and CDR2 (germline): SNHLY, FYNNEI. The CDR3 length is 14 residues. For the CDR3, the DNA is TGTGCCAGCAGTGTAGCGGGGCTAACAGATACGCAGTATTTT. It specifies CASSVAGLTDTQYF.

The J gene is TRBJ2-7, the V gene TRBV18; the match to TRBD1 covers 7 bases. The germline gives CDR1 KGHSH, CDR2 LQKENI. The CDR3 has 16 amino acids. V gave up 3 bases and J gave up 0 bases; unmatched junction bases: 8. CDR3 coding DNA: TGTGCCAGCTCACCGAATACAGGGGAACCCTCCTACGAGCAGTACTTC. Its protein product is CASSPNTGEPSYEQYF.

The chain employs TRBV28 and TRBJ2-3; D is unclear. Germline V CDR1 and CDR2: MDHEN, SYDVKM. CDR3 length: 14 residues. V was shortened by 1 base and J by 2 bases, with 7 bases between the two germline ends. Here the CDR3 DNA reads TGTGCCAGCAGTTTATCGCGTCACACAGATACGCAGTATTTT. This gives the protein CASSLSRHTDTQYF.

This clone was detected only a few times. This rearrangement joins TRBV3-1 (or the pseudogene TRBV3-2) to TRBJ1-2; D is unclear. Germline lookup yields CDR1 LGHDT and CDR2 YNNKEL (reference sequence). V shed 1 base and J shed 1 base, with 10 bases lying between them. The CDR3 spans 15 residues. CDR3 nucleotide sequence: TGTGCCAGCAGCCAAGGAAGAGTCCTTAACTATGGCTACACCTTC. It is translated as CASSQGRVLNYGYTF.

The chain is built from TRBV30 and TRBJ1-2; a possible D gene is TRBD1 (6 bases). This CDR3 contains 17 residues. Germline V gene lookup returns CDR1 GTSNPN and CDR2 SVGIG (reference sequence). Trimming took 2 bases from V and 4 from J, leaving 23 bases between them. CDR3 nucleotides: TGTGCCTGGAGTCTTAGAGGCTCCTTACAGGGTGGCTATGGCTACACCTTC. Its translation: CAWSLRGSLQGGYGYTF.